This is a list of T cell receptor beta chains from one sample in a study of early stage breast cancer tumors. The repertoire was sequenced with immunoSEQ multiplex PCR; TCRdb's copy has only in-frame clones and lacks some. The table lists 25,000 to 30,000 clones, approximately 85% of them singletons. The source material was blood. These receptors were collected from a person between 45 and 65 years old with breast cancer. Both conserved end residues are part of each CDR3. D genes are given only for firm matches. The size field is filled for only some rows; it gives once, few, many or a size class.

size: NA; D: TRBD1; V: TRBV5-1; J: TRBJ1-1; CDR3: CASSPIRQGWGENTEAFF; DNA: TGCGCCAGCAGCCCGATCAGACAGGGATGGGGTGAGAACACTGAAGCTTTCTTT
size: NA; D: NA; V: TRBV19; J: TRBJ1-1; CDR3: CASSILPGNTEAFF; DNA: TGTGCCAGTAGTATACTCCCAGGGAACACTGAAGCTTTCTTT
size: NA; D: NA; V: TRBV27; J: TRBJ2-1; CDR3: CASSLAGQGSYNEQFF; DNA: TGTGCCAGCAGTTTAGCCGGGCAAGGGAGCTACAATGAGCAGTTCTTC
size: once; D: TRBD1; V: TRBV19; J: TRBJ1-2; CDR3: CASQLNPGGGYGYTF; DNA: TGTGCCAGTCAGCTTAACCCAGGGGGCGGCTATGGCTACACCTTC
size: NA; D: NA; V: TRBV9; J: TRBJ2-2; CDR3: CASSVEWGGLDTGELFF; DNA: TGTGCCAGCAGCGTAGAGTGGGGGGGGCTGGACACCGGGGAGCTGTTTTTT
size: NA; D: NA; V: TRBV14; J: TRBJ2-7; CDR3: CASSQVSGLRSSYEQYF; DNA: TGTGCCAGCAGCCAAGTTTCCGGGCTACGGAGCTCCTACGAGCAGTACTTC
size: NA; D: TRBD2; V: TRBV29-1; J: TRBJ2-3; CDR3: CSVEDRDRGPGLAGADTQYF; DNA: TGCAGCGTTGAAGATCGGGACAGGGGGCCGGGACTAGCGGGGGCAGATACGCAGTATTTT
size: NA; D: TRBD1; V: TRBV4-1; J: TRBJ1-4; CDR3: CASSQDPGQANEKLFF; DNA: TGCGCCAGCAGCCAAGATCCGGGACAGGCTAATGAAAAACTGTTTTTT
size: NA; D: NA; V: TRBV19; J: TRBJ1-5; CDR3: CASSSGQTRKYSNQPQHF; DNA: TGTGCCAGTAGTAGTGGTCAGACGCGTAAATATAGCAATCAGCCCCAGCATTTT
size: once; D: TRBD1; V: TRBV9; J: TRBJ2-7; CDR3: CASSPGTGFAEQYF; DNA: TGTGCCAGCAGCCCTGGGACAGGTTTCGCTGAGCAGTACTTC
size: NA; D: NA; V: TRBV7-2; J: TRBJ2-1; CDR3: CASSSALPHNEQFF; DNA: TGTGCCAGCAGCTCAGCCCTCCCCCACAATGAGCAGTTCTTC
size: NA; D: NA; V: TRBV4-3; J: TRBJ1-4; CDR3: CASSHLLVGDEKLFF; DNA: TGCGCCAGCAGCCACCTGCTCGTAGGGGACGAAAAACTGTTTTTT
size: NA; D: NA; V: TRBV29-1; J: TRBJ2-6; CDR3: CSVEHSSGANVLTF; DNA: TGCAGCGTTGAACACAGCTCTGGGGCCAACGTCCTGACTTTC
size: NA; D: NA; V: TRBV19; J: TRBJ1-3; CDR3: CASSIGSSGNTIYF; DNA: TGTGCCAGTAGTATTGGTAGCTCTGGAAACACCATATATTTT
size: NA; D: TRBD2; V: TRBV7-6; J: TRBJ2-1; CDR3: CASSLGTSATFNEQFF; DNA: TGTGCCAGCAGCTTAGGGACTAGCGCAACGTTCAATGAGCAGTTCTTC
size: NA; D: TRBD1; V: TRBV10-3; J: TRBJ2-6; CDR3: CAISSATGGPSGANVLTF; DNA: TGTGCCATCAGCTCCGCGACAGGGGGACCTTCTGGGGCCAACGTCCTGACTTTC
size: NA; D: NA; V: TRBV28; J: TRBJ2-7; CDR3: CAKAVRVHEQYF; DNA: TGTGCCAAAGCGGTGAGGGTTCACGAGCAGTACTTC
size: NA; D: NA; V: TRBV28; J: TRBJ1-5; CDR3: CASSPFPLTGYSNQPQHF; DNA: TGTGCCAGCAGCCCCTTCCCCCTTACAGGGTATAGCAATCAGCCCCAGCATTTT
size: NA; D: TRBD1; V: TRBV5-1; J: TRBJ2-1; CDR3: CASSDRGPYNEQFF; DNA: TGCGCCAGCAGCGACAGGGGGCCCTACAATGAGCAGTTCTTC
size: NA; D: NA; V: TRBV16; J: TRBJ2-7; CDR3: CASSQSSGYEQYF; DNA: TGTGCCAGCAGCCAATCTTCGGGTTACGAGCAGTACTTC
size: NA; D: NA; V: TRBV28; J: TRBJ1-1; CDR3: CASSFPENTEAFF; DNA: TGTGCCAGCAGCTTCCCCGAGAACACTGAAGCTTTCTTT
size: NA; D: NA; V: TRBV7-2; J: TRBJ2-5; CDR3: CASSLWLEETQYF; DNA: TGTGCCAGCAGCTTATGGCTAGAAGAGACCCAGTACTTC
size: NA; D: NA; V: TRBV5-1; J: TRBJ1-6; CDR3: CASSLGGDNSPLHF; DNA: TGCGCCAGCAGCTTGGGAGGGGATAATTCACCCCTCCACTTT
size: NA; D: NA; V: TRBV2; J: TRBJ2-3; CDR3: CASRGTTDTQYF; DNA: TGTGCCAGCAGAGGGACCACAGATACGCAGTATTTT
size: NA; D: TRBD2; V: TRBV2; J: TRBJ2-7; CDR3: CASSVYGGRYEQYF; DNA: TGTGCCAGCAGTGTCTACGGGGGGAGGTACGAGCAGTACTTC
size: once; D: NA; V: TRBV5-6; J: TRBJ2-2; CDR3: CASSPSLATGELFF; DNA: TGTGCCAGCAGCCCGTCCTTGGCGACCGGGGAGCTGTTTTTT
size: NA; D: NA; V: TRBV20-1; J: TRBJ2-5; CDR3: CSASGEETQYF; DNA: TGCAGTGCTAGCGGGGAAGAGACCCAGTACTTC
size: NA; D: TRBD2; V: TRBV7-2; J: TRBJ2-3; CDR3: CASSSTSGYTDTQYF; DNA: TGTGCCAGCAGCTCTACTAGCGGATACACAGATACGCAGTATTTT
size: NA; D: NA; V: TRBV7-2; J: TRBJ2-1; CDR3: CASSFNEQFF; DNA: TGTGCCAGCAGCTTCAATGAGCAGTTCTTC
size: NA; D: NA; V: TRBV11-2; J: TRBJ2-5; CDR3: CASSLAPETQYF; DNA: TGTGCCAGCAGCTTAGCTCCTGAGACCCAGTACTTC
size: NA; D: NA; V: TRBV7-9; J: TRBJ1-4; CDR3: CASSLVHAGDEKLFF; DNA: TGTGCCAGCAGCTTAGTGCACGCCGGGGATGAAAAACTGTTTTTT